These T cell receptor beta chains were read from a single sample in a study of blood T cell repertoires in COVID-19. The repertoire was sequenced with immunoSEQ multiplex PCR; TCRdb's copy has only in-frame clones and lacks some. The top ten hold about 23% of the sample, which has about 95,000 clones, 81% seen once. What was sequenced was peripheral blood. The source is a man older than 75 with active or convalescent COVID-19. CDR3s include the opening cysteine and the closing phenylalanine or tryptophan. D genes are given only for firm matches. Clone size, where shown, is once, few, many, or a class for clones that have expanded.

TRBD1	once	TRBV15	TRBJ1-5	CATSRGGQGTNQPQHF	TGTGCCACCAGCAGAGGGGGACAGGGGACGAATCAGCCCCAGCATTTT
TRBD2	-	TRBV9	TRBJ2-1	CASSLSGGAFDNEQFF	TGTGCCAGCAGCCTTAGCGGGGGGGCTTTTGACAATGAGCAGTTCTTC
TRBD1	-	TRBV19	TRBJ2-2	CASVTGGRTGELFF	TGTGCCAGTGTGACAGGGGGCCGGACCGGGGAGCTGTTTTTT
-	-	TRBV3-1/TRBV3-2	TRBJ1-3	CASSHRGGNTIYF	TGTGCCAGCAGCCACAGGGGTGGAAACACCATATATTTT
-	-	TRBV13	TRBJ2-2	CASSPTGELFF	TGTGCCAGCAGCCCAACCGGGGAGCTGTTTTTT
-	-	TRBV12-3/TRBV12-4	TRBJ1-1	CATSRANTEAFF	TGTGCCACCTCCAGGGCCAACACTGAAGCTTTCTTT
TRBD1	-	TRBV30	TRBJ1-5	CAWSAGTGTHQPQHF	TGTGCCTGGAGTGCTGGGACAGGGACCCATCAGCCCCAGCATTTT
-	once	TRBV5-1	TRBJ2-3	CASSLGSSGTDTQYF	TGCGCCAGCAGCTTGGGGTCCAGCGGCACAGATACGCAGTATTTT
-	few	TRBV7-2	TRBJ2-3	CASSLGQGTDTQYF	TGTGCCAGCAGCTTAGGCCAGGGAACAGATACGCAGTATTTT
-	-	TRBV30	TRBJ1-6	CAWSYQGLRNSPLHF	TGTGCCTGGAGTTACCAGGGTTTACGGAATTCACCCCTCCACTTT
-	-	TRBV14	TRBJ1-6	CASSQEGRRGIPYNSPLHF	TGTGCCAGCAGCCAAGAAGGGCGGCGGGGAATTCCTTATAATTCACCCCTCCACTTT
TRBD2	few	TRBV11-1	TRBJ2-3	CASSRAGGNTDTQYF	TGTGCCAGCAGCCGAGCGGGGGGGAACACAGATACGCAGTATTTT
TRBD1	-	TRBV28	TRBJ1-1	CASSLWRGLGTEAFF	TGTGCCAGCAGTTTATGGAGGGGGCTGGGGACTGAAGCTTTCTTT
-	once	TRBV2	TRBJ2-3	CASSLRSYATSTDTQYF	TGTGCCAGCAGTCTTCGAAGCTACGCGACTAGCACAGATACGCAGTATTTT
-	-	TRBV10-3	TRBJ1-2	CAIKPRGIGYGYTF	TGTGCCATCAAGCCCCGGGGGATAGGGTATGGCTACACCTTC
TRBD1	-	TRBV30	TRBJ1-4	CAWGTGGQTNEKLFF	TGTGCCTGGGGGACAGGGGGCCAGACTAATGAAAAACTGTTTTTT
-	-	TRBV6-5	TRBJ2-1	CASKGLYSYNEQFF	TGTGCCAGCAAGGGACTCTACTCCTACAATGAGCAGTTCTTC
-	-	TRBV24-1	TRBJ2-3	CATSDRDSGTDTQYF	TGTGCCACCAGTGATCGGGATTCAGGAACAGATACGCAGTATTTT
-	-	TRBV7-9	TRBJ2-7	CASSPSRGPSYEQYF	TGTGCCAGCAGCCCTAGCAGGGGTCCCTCCTACGAGCAGTACTTC
TRBD1	-	TRBV18	TRBJ1-2	CASSPPGGSYGYTF	TGTGCCAGCTCACCCCCAGGGGGTTCCTATGGCTACACCTTC
-	-	TRBV7-2	TRBJ2-7	CASTKTNSYEQYF	TGTGCCAGCACCAAGACTAACTCCTACGAGCAGTACTTC
TRBD2	few	TRBV5-1	TRBJ2-7	CASSPTGTSGSYEQYF	TGCGCCAGCAGCCCTACCGGGACTAGCGGATCCTACGAGCAGTACTTC
TRBD1	-	TRBV5-1	TRBJ1-2	CASSLPTGTGTNYGYTF	TGCGCCAGCAGCTTGCCAACCGGGACAGGGACAAACTATGGCTACACCTTC
TRBD2	-	TRBV27	TRBJ2-5	CASSLSRTSGAYQETQYF	TGTGCCAGCAGTTTATCGCGGACTAGCGGGGCGTACCAAGAGACCCAGTACTTC
TRBD1	few	TRBV5-4	TRBJ1-1	CASSRKQGINAEAFF	TGTGCCAGCAGCAGAAAACAGGGGATTAACGCTGAAGCTTTCTTT
-	few	TRBV5-1	TRBJ1-1	CASSLELTGEAFF	TGCGCCAGCAGCCTTGAATTGACTGGTGAAGCTTTCTTT
TRBD1	-	TRBV28	TRBJ1-2	CASSLPLRQGAGYGYTF	TGTGCCAGCAGTCTCCCCCTTAGACAGGGGGCTGGGTATGGCTACACCTTC
-	-	TRBV6-2/TRBV6-3	TRBJ2-3	CASSSQSPSSTDTQYF	TGTGCCAGCAGTTCGCAAAGCCCTTCTAGCACAGATACGCAGTATTTT
-	once	TRBV19	TRBJ1-4	CASSIPLEKLFF	TGTGCCAGTAGTATACCCCTGGAAAAACTGTTTTTT
-	-	TRBV7-2	TRBJ2-5	CASSLARGAGALTFQETQYF	TGTGCCAGCAGCTTAGCACGGGGGGCGGGGGCCCTCACATTCCAAGAGACCCAGTACTTC
-	-	TRBV4-3	TRBJ2-3	CASSQGAGADTQYF	TGCGCCAGCAGCCAAGGGGCAGGGGCAGATACGCAGTATTTT
TRBD1	-	TRBV6-2/TRBV6-3	TRBJ1-5	CASSLGQGAGNQPQHF	TGTGCCAGCAGTTTGGGACAGGGGGCCGGCAATCAGCCCCAGCATTTT
-	-	TRBV15	TRBJ1-2	CATSRDIANYGYTF	TGTGCCACCAGCAGAGATATCGCGAACTATGGCTACACCTTC
TRBD1	-	TRBV24-1	TRBJ2-3	CATSDSDRGRVDTQYF	TGTGCCACCAGTGATTCGGACAGGGGGCGCGTAGATACGCAGTATTTT
-	-	TRBV15	TRBJ1-1	CATSTGSLAETEAFF	TGTGCCACCAGCACAGGGAGTTTAGCGGAAACTGAAGCTTTCTTT
-	-	TRBV7-8	TRBJ2-3	CASSARPRSPTTDTQYF	TGTGCCAGCAGCGCCCGACCTAGGTCCCCGACGACAGATACGCAGTATTTT
-	-	TRBV2	TRBJ2-7	CASNFGQSSYEQYF	TGTGCCAGCAATTTCGGACAGTCATCCTACGAGCAGTACTTC
TRBD1	once	TRBV7-2	TRBJ2-7	CASSRDRTYEQYF	TGTGCCAGCAGCAGGGACAGGACCTACGAGCAGTACTTC
-	-	TRBV7-3	TRBJ2-1	CASSLGGLSGSYNEQFF	TGTGCCAGCAGCTTAGGCGGATTAAGCGGCTCCTACAATGAGCAGTTCTTC
-	-	TRBV14	TRBJ1-2	CASSYDRTYGYTF	TGTGCCAGCAGTTACGACAGAACCTATGGCTACACCTTC
-	-	TRBV3-1/TRBV3-2	TRBJ1-4	CASSQKRGNEKLFF	TGTGCCAGCAGCCAAAAAAGGGGTAATGAAAAACTGTTTTTT
TRBD1	-	TRBV3-1/TRBV3-2	TRBJ1-2	CASTPVDRAPNYGYTF	TGTGCCAGCACCCCCGTAGACAGGGCGCCTAACTATGGCTACACCTTC
TRBD1	once	TRBV27	TRBJ1-2	CASWTGIPNYGYTF	TGTGCCAGCTGGACAGGGATACCTAACTATGGCTACACCTTC
TRBD1	-	TRBV5-1	TRBJ1-3	CASSPSPGTGYSGNTIYF	TGCGCCAGCAGCCCAAGTCCCGGGACAGGGTACTCTGGAAACACCATATATTTT
-	-	TRBV11-1	TRBJ2-2	CASSAPQQGGGELFF	TGTGCCAGCAGCGCCCCCCAGCAGGGAGGCGGGGAGCTGTTTTTT
TRBD2	-	TRBV27	TRBJ2-2	CASSPPGGRGWVGELFF	TGTGCCAGCAGTCCGCCGGGGGGGAGGGGCTGGGTCGGGGAGCTGTTTTTT
-	few	TRBV29-1	TRBJ2-2	CSVQGAANTGELFF	TGCAGCGTTCAGGGTGCCGCGAACACCGGGGAGCTGTTTTTT
-	-	TRBV3-1/TRBV3-2	TRBJ2-1	CASSQVSNEQFF	TGTGCCAGCAGCCAAGTCTCCAATGAGCAGTTCTTC
TRBD1	-	TRBV10-1	TRBJ1-6	CASEFPQGDYNSPLHF	TGCGCCAGTGAATTCCCACAGGGGGACTATAATTCACCCCTCCACTTT
-	-	TRBV10-3	TRBJ1-3	CAIGRGRARDTIYF	TGTGCCATCGGCCGCGGGCGAGCGAGGGATACCATATATTTT
TRBD1	-	TRBV24-1	TRBJ1-1	CATSDDRGGRAFF	TGTGCCACCAGTGATGACAGGGGAGGTAGGGCTTTCTTT
TRBD1	-	TRBV6-5	TRBJ1-1	CASSYGAGGSVTEAFF	TGTGCCAGCAGTTACGGGGCAGGGGGATCTGTGACTGAAGCTTTCTTT
-	-	TRBV18	TRBJ1-1	CASSPPGTTNTEAFF	TGTGCCAGCTCACCCCCCGGGACAACGAACACTGAAGCTTTCTTT
-	-	TRBV5-4	TRBJ1-1	CASSSKELNTEAFF	TGTGCCAGCAGCTCAAAAGAGTTGAACACTGAAGCTTTCTTT